The clone carrying this T cell receptor (beta chain) appeared many times. The data were taken from a study of Graves' ophthalmopathy and Graves' hyperthyroidism. This CDR3 has 13 amino acids. Trimming left V 4 bases short and J 3 bases short, with 10 bases between. In germline, CDR1 is SGHTS, CDR2 YDEGEE. RNA transcripts yielded amplified TCR beta CDR3 regions. In the first round, RT-PCR was carried out with HTBI primers, and a multiplex PCR formed the second round. A single record per CDR3 protein comes from TCRdb applying MiXCR to the multiplex PCR reads. The sample carries roughly 480,000 distinct CDR3 sequences, about 15% recorded once.

The chain combines TRBV5-8 with TRBJ1-1; D unclear. This TCR was sampled from a woman aged 30 to 39 with Graves' ophthalmopathy. The sample taken for sequencing was blood. DNA of the CDR3: TGTGCCAGCAGCGACGACGGATACACTGAAGCTTTCTTT. Translating gives CASSDDGYTEAFF.